This T cell receptor beta chain emerged from a study of T-cell reconstitution after alpha-beta-depleted transplantation in children listed by TCRdb under 2016. A note on the overall study: T-cell immune reconstitution after TCRalphabeta/CD19-depleted allogeneic hematopoietic cell transplantation in children was quantitatively tracked in the study by means of TCR repertoire profiling.

As regards this clonotype: The specificity of this receptor is unknown. No base quality values were provided; no much bigger clone lies one nucleotide off.

The germline V gene sets CDR1 to KGHSH and CDR2 to LQKENI. V loses 2 bases of germline sequence and J loses 4 bases, and the interval between the two ends is 7 bases. The CDR3, from cysteine to phenylalanine, totals 13 residues. Only CDR3 DNA remains: 39 bases, in frame from the first base. Receptors were amplified or captured by PCR. Sequenced using an Illumina HiSeq 2500. TCR library preparation used molecular barcoding, with unique molecular identifiers applied to normalize quantification of the TCRbeta repertoire. The raw public data were reprocessed by TCRdb itself: fastp quality trimming at Q25, MiXCR clonotype calling, in-frame beta chains only. Each entry is one CDR3 protein sequence, shown with its most common DNA and genes. The sample data list 450,000 to 600,000 distinct CDR3 sequences, and around 17% of these were observed just once. Approximately 3% of the sample is held by the ten biggest clonotypes.

Recombination connected TRBV18 to TRBJ2-3, with no confidently assigned D gene. This TCR was sampled from a human donor who donated a stem cell graft to a child with acute lymphoblastic leukemia. The material was PBMCs from the stem cell graft donor, obtained from the stem cell graft. The CDR3 region: CASSPIRADTQYF. The nucleotide sequence reads TGTGCCAGCTCACCAATTAGGGCAGATACGCAGTATTTT.